This T cell receptor beta chain was captured by sequencing in a study of cytomegalovirus exposure and HLA in healthy donors. Study-level background: A previous analysis identified 100 million to 120 million unique TCR beta sequences derived from roughly 190 million T cells.

CDR3 size: 15 residues. Germline CDR1 reads MNHNY; CDR2 reads SVGAGI (reference sequence). V lost 5 bases and J lost 3; bases outside the gene matches: 8. As to this clone: Its antigen is still unknown.

Researchers ran the PCR with 60 Vbeta and 13 Jbeta primers. Sequencing used immunoSEQ multiplex PCR; TCRdb keeps in-frame clones, though not all of them. The sample lists more than 80,000 clones; about two thirds were seen once. General observations from the study: In an earlier analysis, productive rearrangement rates for most beta V segments clustered near 87% or 30%.

The receptor was isolated from a boy under 18 in good health and CMV-seronegative. The sequenced sample consisted of PBMCs. V and J are TRBV6-6 and TRBJ1-1, with 8 bases matching TRBD1. The CDR3 is CASSPHDRGDTEAFF. In DNA, the CDR3 is TGTGCCAGCAGTCCCCATGACAGGGGAGACACTGAAGCTTTCTTT.